The rows below give T cell receptor beta chains drawn from one sample of a study of cytomegalovirus exposure and HLA in healthy donors. Sequencing was performed with immunoSEQ multiplex PCR; in TCRdb, only in-frame clones are kept and a portion is missing. The sample consists of around 300,000 clones, roughly 70% of them appearing once. The specimen was PBMCs. These receptors were collected from a female donor in good health and CMV-seronegative. CDR3s include the opening cysteine and the closing phenylalanine or tryptophan. Fields, in order: D gene, CDR3 length, J gene, clone size, V gene, CDR3 protein, CDR3 DNA. The D gene is left open where the match is weak. Rows give clone size only sometimes, using once, few, many, or a class for an expanded clone.

>.|17|TRBJ2-7|.|TRBV9
CASSPKGRYTGDDEQYF
TGTGCCAGCAGCCCTAAAGGACGATATACGGGAGACGACGAGCAGTACTTC
>TRBD1|14|TRBJ1-2|.|TRBV27
CASSLTGQNYGYTF
TGTGCCAGCAGTTTGACGGGACAGAACTATGGCTACACCTTC
>.|12|TRBJ2-5|.|TRBV7-9
CASSFGEETQYF
TGTGCCAGCAGCTTTGGAGAAGAGACCCAGTACTTC
>TRBD1|14|TRBJ1-2|.|TRBV5-6
CASSLADRVYGYTF
TGTGCCAGCAGCTTGGCTGACAGGGTCTATGGCTACACCTTC
>TRBD2|18|TRBJ2-5|.|TRBV7-9
CASSPGTSGSPGGETQYF
TGTGCCAGCAGCCCAGGGACTAGCGGGAGCCCCGGGGGAGAGACCCAGTACTTC
>TRBD1|13|TRBJ1-1|.|TRBV2
CASIRNRGTEAFF
TGTGCCAGCATTAGGAACAGGGGGACTGAAGCTTTCTTT
>TRBD1|13|TRBJ2-7|.|TRBV28
CASQTGISYEQYF
TGTGCCAGCCAGACAGGGATATCCTACGAGCAGTACTTC
>.|16|TRBJ1-5|.|TRBV2
CASSEVGRSSNQPQHF
TGTGCCAGCAGTGAAGTGGGGCGGAGTAGCAATCAGCCCCAGCATTTT
>.|13|TRBJ1-1|.|TRBV9
CASSVGMNTEAFF
TGTGCCAGCAGCGTAGGTATGAACACTGAAGCTTTCTTT
>.|15|TRBJ1-2|.|TRBV5-4
CASSLAGAVNYGYTF
TGTGCCAGCAGCTTGGCCGGTGCGGTTAACTATGGCTACACCTTC
>TRBD1|14|TRBJ1-3|.|TRBV7-7
CASSLTGEGNTIYF
TGTGCTAGCAGCTTAACAGGGGAAGGAAACACCATATATTTT
>TRBD1|15|TRBJ1-5|.|TRBV28
CASRGSGGASQPQHF
TGTGCCAGCAGGGGGTCAGGGGGCGCATCTCAGCCCCAGCATTTT
>.|11|TRBJ1-1|.|TRBV5-1
CASSGRDEAFF
TGCGCCAGCAGCGGGAGGGATGAGGCTTTCTTT
>TRBD2|15|TRBJ2-7|few|TRBV28
CASRDSGRTPYEQYF
TGTGCCAGCAGAGATAGCGGGAGGACTCCCTACGAGCAGTACTTC
>TRBD1|14|TRBJ1-5|.|TRBV5-1
CASSLGTGNQPQHF
TGCGCCAGCAGCTTAGGGACAGGCAATCAGCCCCAGCATTTT
>.|13|TRBJ2-3|once|TRBV5-3
CARSSGLTDTQYF
TGTGCCAGAAGCTCTGGACTCACGGATACGCAGTATTTT
>TRBD1|17|TRBJ1-2|.|TRBV6-1
CASSEPTGTVGSYGYTF
TGTGCCAGCAGTGAACCTACCGGGACAGTGGGCAGCTATGGCTACACCTTC
>TRBD1|15|TRBJ2-3|.|TRBV5-1
CASSLSGQGADTQYF
TGCGCCAGCAGCTTGAGCGGACAGGGGGCGGATACGCAGTATTTT
>.|18|TRBJ2-1|.|TRBV18
CASSPRLSDGSSYNEQFF
TGTGCCAGCTCACCACGCCTAAGTGACGGGAGCTCCTACAATGAGCAGTTCTTC
>TRBD1|14|TRBJ1-2|.|TRBV28
CASSYGTGLKGYTF
TGTGCCAGCAGTTACGGGACAGGTCTGAAGGGCTACACCTTC
>TRBD1|15|TRBJ1-5|.|TRBV6-5
CASSRGTGVLQPQHF
TGTGCCAGCAGCCGTGGGACAGGCGTACTCCAGCCCCAGCATTTT
>.|15|TRBJ2-5|.|TRBV5-1
CASSFVAGRQETQYF
TGCGCCAGCAGCTTTGTTGCGGGCAGGCAAGAGACCCAGTACTTC
>.|17|TRBJ2-3|.|TRBV5-5
CASSLVWTAGSADTQYF
TGTGCCAGCAGCTTGGTCTGGACAGCGGGGTCGGCAGATACGCAGTATTTT
>TRBD2|14|TRBJ2-7|.|TRBV5-1
CASSLSGGSYEQYF
TGCGCCAGCAGCTTGAGCGGGGGGTCCTACGAGCAGTACTTC
>.|17|TRBJ2-7|few|TRBV9
CASSVGSGETIYYEQYF
TGTGCCAGCAGCGTAGGATCAGGGGAAACAATCTATTACGAGCAGTACTTC
>.|15|TRBJ2-7|.|TRBV5-1
CASRSTGLGKYEQYF
TGCGCCAGCAGGAGCACGGGACTCGGGAAATACGAGCAGTACTTC
>TRBD2|16|TRBJ2-1|.|TRBV30
CAWSFSGRGSYNEQFF
TGTGCCTGGAGTTTTAGCGGGAGAGGATCCTACAATGAGCAGTTCTTC
>TRBD1|14|TRBJ2-7|.|TRBV2
CASIPGTGIYEQYF
TGTGCCAGCATTCCCGGGACAGGGATCTACGAGCAGTACTTC
>TRBD2|19|TRBJ2-5|.|TRBV7-2
CASSLVRLAGWLRQETQYF
TGTGCCAGCAGCTTGGTGAGACTAGCGGGATGGTTGCGACAAGAGACCCAGTACTTC
>TRBD2|13|TRBJ2-4|.|TRBV16
CASSQFLAGERYF
TGTGCCAGCAGCCAATTCCTAGCGGGAGAAAGGTACTTC
>TRBD2|17|TRBJ2-3|.|TRBV7-3
CASSLGAGGSFPDTQYF
TGTGCCAGCAGCTTAGGGGCTGGCGGGAGCTTCCCAGATACGCAGTATTTT
>.|12|TRBJ1-1|.|TRBV5-6
CASSLVGRRAFF
TGTGCCAGCAGCTTGGTGGGCAGGAGGGCTTTCTTT
>.|14|TRBJ1-1|.|TRBV11-3
CASGLGVSGAEAFF
TGTGCCAGCGGGCTTGGAGTGTCGGGAGCCGAAGCTTTCTTT
>TRBD2|15|TRBJ2-1|.|TRBV19
CATSPAGSSYNEQFF
TGTGCCACCTCGCCAGCGGGAAGCTCCTACAATGAGCAGTTCTTC
>.|15|TRBJ2-3|.|TRBV14
CASSQDRDWTDTQYF
TGTGCCAGCAGCCAAGATAGGGACTGGACAGATACGCAGTATTTT
>.|13|TRBJ1-4|.|TRBV9
CASSVAPGEKLFF
TGTGCCAGCAGCGTAGCCCCGGGGGAAAAACTGTTTTTT
>.|16|TRBJ1-2|.|TRBV28
CASSPLIRTAGLGYTF
TGTGCCAGCAGCCCCCTCATCCGGACAGCCGGGCTCGGCTACACCTTC
>.|13|TRBJ2-1|few|TRBV15
CATSSPHRGEQFF
TGTGCCACCAGCAGCCCCCATAGGGGTGAGCAGTTCTTC
>TRBD2|14|TRBJ2-5|.|TRBV28
CASHRGGLVGTQYF
TGTGCCAGCCACCGGGGGGGGCTGGTAGGGACCCAGTACTTC
>TRBD1|18|TRBJ1-2|.|TRBV2
CASSEFFPDRDRGYGYTF
TGTGCCAGCAGTGAATTCTTCCCGGACAGGGATCGGGGCTATGGCTACACCTTC
>.|14|TRBJ2-7|.|TRBV19
CASSTGERGYEQYF
TGTGCCAGTAGTACAGGAGAACGGGGCTACGAGCAGTACTTC
>.|16|TRBJ2-7|.|TRBV5-4
CASSLEPTGRGHEQYF
TGTGCCAGCAGCTTGGAACCCACAGGGAGAGGCCACGAGCAGTACTTC
>TRBD2|18|TRBJ2-3|once|TRBV5-6
CASSFWGLAEISTDTQYF
TGTGCCAGCAGCTTTTGGGGACTAGCGGAAATTAGCACAGATACGCAGTATTTT
>.|18|TRBJ2-3|.|TRBV5-4
CASSSRFSGVSSTDTQYF
TGTGCCAGCAGCTCCAGGTTTAGCGGCGTATCAAGCACAGATACGCAGTATTTT
>.|16|TRBJ1-4|.|TRBV28
CASSRGRTRGIEKLFF
TGTGCCAGCAGTCGAGGAAGGACCCGGGGTATTGAAAAACTGTTTTTT
>.|13|TRBJ2-4|.|TRBV27
CASSFSGKNIQYF
TGTGCCAGCAGTTTTTCGGGGAAAAACATTCAGTACTTC
>TRBD2|15|TRBJ2-1|.|TRBV29-1
CSVEDLPSGYNEQFF
TGCAGCGTTGAAGATCTCCCTAGCGGCTACAATGAGCAGTTCTTC
>TRBD1|15|TRBJ1-3|once|TRBV15
CATSPTGAPGNTIYF
TGTGCCACCAGCCCTACAGGGGCTCCTGGAAACACCATATATTTT
>TRBD2|17|TRBJ2-1|.|TRBV9
CASSSSRASGRNNEQFF
TGTGCCAGCAGCTCAAGTCGGGCTAGCGGCAGAAACAATGAGCAGTTCTTC
>.|15|TRBJ2-3|.|TRBV9
CASSVWRQSTDTQYF
TGTGCCAGCAGCGTCTGGCGGCAGAGCACAGATACGCAGTATTTT
>.|11|TRBJ1-3|.|TRBV28
CAGLTGNTIYF
TGTGCCGGTTTGACAGGAAACACCATATATTTT
>.|15|TRBJ2-3|.|TRBV7-9
CASSPRGSGTDTQYF
TGTGCCAGCAGCCCCAGGGGAAGTGGTACAGATACGCAGTATTTT
>TRBD2|18|TRBJ2-1|.|TRBV4-1
CASSQASAGGRYDNEQFF
TGCGCCAGCAGCCAAGCTAGCGCGGGAGGAAGATACGACAATGAGCAGTTCTTC
>.|11|TRBJ2-1|.|TRBV27
CASKQGNEQFF
TGTGCCAGTAAACAGGGCAATGAGCAGTTCTTC
>.|12|TRBJ1-2|.|TRBV28
CASSSYGDGYTF
TGTGCCAGCAGCTCTTACGGGGATGGCTACACCTTC
>.|13|TRBJ1-2|.|TRBV11-2
CASSFTGGEGYTF
TGTGCCAGCAGCTTCACGGGGGGGGAAGGCTACACCTTC